Below, one TCR beta chain is given with its context. Expressed TCRB transcripts were sequenced because the entire RNA isolate underwent reverse transcription. The repertoire was sequenced with immunoSEQ multiplex PCR; TCRdb's copy has only in-frame clones and lacks some. Of 450,000 to 600,000 clones in the sample, approximately 30% were seen once. Germline V gene lookup returns CDR1 GTSNPN and CDR2 SVGIG (reference sequence). V lost 2 bases and J 3 bases, leaving 7 bases between the germline ends. The CDR3 loop spans 12 amino acids. This sample stems from a study of beta chain features in type 1 diabetes. Study-wide background: Healthy donors, compared against patients, showed similar age, gender and cell yields.

This receptor was taken from a man between 18 and 29 years old in good health. The rearrangement uses TRBV30 and TRBJ1-2; D ambiguous. The sequenced material came from naive CD4+ T cells from blood. The CDR3 DNA reads as TGTGCCTGGAGTTCTTTAGACTATGGCTACACCTTC. Protein product: CAWSSLDYGYTF.